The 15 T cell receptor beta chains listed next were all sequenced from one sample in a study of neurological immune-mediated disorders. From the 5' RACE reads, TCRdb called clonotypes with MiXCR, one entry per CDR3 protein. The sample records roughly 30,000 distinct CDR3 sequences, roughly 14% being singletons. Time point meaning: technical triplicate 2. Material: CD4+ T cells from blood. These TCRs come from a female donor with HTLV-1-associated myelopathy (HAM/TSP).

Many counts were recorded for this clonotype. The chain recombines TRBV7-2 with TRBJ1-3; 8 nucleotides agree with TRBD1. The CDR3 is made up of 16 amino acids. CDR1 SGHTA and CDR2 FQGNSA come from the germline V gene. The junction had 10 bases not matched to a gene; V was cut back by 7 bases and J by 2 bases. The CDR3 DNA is TGTGCCAGCACCTTGCAGGGGGCGCCGACTGGAAACACCATATATTTT. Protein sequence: CASTLQGAPTGNTIYF. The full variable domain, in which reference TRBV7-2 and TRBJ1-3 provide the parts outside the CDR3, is GAGVSQSPSNKVTEKGKDVELRCDPISGHTALYWYRQSLGQGLEFLIYFQGNSAPDKSGLPSDRFSAERTGGSVSTLTIQRTQQEDSAVYLCASTLQGAPTGNTIYFGEGSWLTVV.

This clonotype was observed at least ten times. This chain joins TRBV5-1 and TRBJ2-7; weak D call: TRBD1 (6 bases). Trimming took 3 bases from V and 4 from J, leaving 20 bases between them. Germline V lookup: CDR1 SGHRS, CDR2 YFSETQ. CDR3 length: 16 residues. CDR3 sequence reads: CASSSLTGSQQYEQYF. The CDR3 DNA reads TGCGCCAGCAGCTCCCTTACAGGGTCTCAGCAGTACGAGCAGTACTTC.

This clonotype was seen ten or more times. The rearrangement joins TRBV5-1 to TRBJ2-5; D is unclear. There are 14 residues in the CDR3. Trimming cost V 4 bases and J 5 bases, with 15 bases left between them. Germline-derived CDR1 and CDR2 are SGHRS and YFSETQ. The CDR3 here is CASSVLSSMETQYF. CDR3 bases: TGCGCCAGCAGCGTCCTCTCGTCCATGGAGACCCAGTACTTC. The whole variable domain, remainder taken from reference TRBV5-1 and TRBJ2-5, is KAGVTQTPRYLIKTRGQQVTLSCSPISGHRSVSWYQQTPGQGLQFLFEYFSETQRNKGNFPGRFSGRQFSNSRSEMNVSTLELGDSALYLCASSVLSSMETQYFGPGTRLLVL.

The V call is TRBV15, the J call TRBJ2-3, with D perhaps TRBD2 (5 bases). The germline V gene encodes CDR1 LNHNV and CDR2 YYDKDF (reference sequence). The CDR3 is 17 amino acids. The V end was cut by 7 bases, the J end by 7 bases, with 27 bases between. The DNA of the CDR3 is TGTGCCACCATCATAGATCAAACAAGCCGGACGGGAAATACGCAGTATTTT. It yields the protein CATIIDQTSRTGNTQYF.

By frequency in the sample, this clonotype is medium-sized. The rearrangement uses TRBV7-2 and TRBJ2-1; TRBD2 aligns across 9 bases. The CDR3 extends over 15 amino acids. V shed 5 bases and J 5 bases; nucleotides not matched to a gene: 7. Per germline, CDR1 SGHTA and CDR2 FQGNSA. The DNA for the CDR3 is TGTGCCAGCAGCCTGCGGGGGGGCCTCGACAATGAGCAGTTCTTC. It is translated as CASSLRGGLDNEQFF.

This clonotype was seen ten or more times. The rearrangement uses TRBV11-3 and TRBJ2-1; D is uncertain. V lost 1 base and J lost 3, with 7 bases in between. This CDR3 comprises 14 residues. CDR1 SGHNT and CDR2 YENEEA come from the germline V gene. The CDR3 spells CASSLGTNYNEQFF. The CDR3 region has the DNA TGTGCCAGCAGCTTAGGAACCAACTACAATGAGCAGTTCTTC.

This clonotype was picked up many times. CDR3: CSARAGPGDGEQFF. CDR3 bases: TGCAGTGCTAGAGCTGGTCCGGGGGATGGGGAGCAGTTCTTC. V usage is TRBV20-1 and J usage is TRBJ2-1; D might be TRBD2 (6 bases). The germline gives CDR1 DFQATT, CDR2 SNEGSKA (reference sequence). CDR3 length equals 14 residues. The V end was cut by 1 base, the J end by 10 bases, with 17 bases between.

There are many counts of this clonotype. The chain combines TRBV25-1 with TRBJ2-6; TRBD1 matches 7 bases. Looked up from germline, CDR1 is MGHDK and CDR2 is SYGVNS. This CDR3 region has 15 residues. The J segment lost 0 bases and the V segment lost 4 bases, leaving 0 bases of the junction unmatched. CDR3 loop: CASSGDSSGANVLTF. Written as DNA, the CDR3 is TGTGCCAGCAGTGGGGACAGCTCTGGGGCCAACGTCCTGACTTTC.

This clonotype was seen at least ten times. The CDR3 reads CASSYPGTDEQYF. The DNA of the CDR3 is TGTGCCAGCAGTTACCCAGGGACAGACGAGCAGTACTTC. J is TRBJ2-7 and V is TRBV6-5; 7 bases line up with TRBD1. The germline V gene has CDR1 MNHEY and CDR2 SVGAGI. This CDR3 has 13 residues. The V segment lost 2 bases and the J segment 5 bases; nucleotides outside the gene matches: 3.

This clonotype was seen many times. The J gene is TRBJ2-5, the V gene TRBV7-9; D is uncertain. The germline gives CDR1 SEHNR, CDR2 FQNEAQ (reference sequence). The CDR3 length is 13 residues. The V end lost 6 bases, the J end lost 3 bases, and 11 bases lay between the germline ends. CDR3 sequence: CASRKVQEETQYF. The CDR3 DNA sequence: TGTGCCAGCAGAAAGGTGCAGGAAGAGACCCAGTACTTC.

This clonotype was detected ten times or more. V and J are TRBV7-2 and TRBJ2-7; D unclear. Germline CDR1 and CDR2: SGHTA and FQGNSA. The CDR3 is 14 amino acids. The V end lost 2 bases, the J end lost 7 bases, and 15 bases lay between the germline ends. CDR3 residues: CASSLLDRSLEQYF. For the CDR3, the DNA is TGTGCCAGCAGCTTACTCGATCGGTCCCTAGAGCAGTACTTC.

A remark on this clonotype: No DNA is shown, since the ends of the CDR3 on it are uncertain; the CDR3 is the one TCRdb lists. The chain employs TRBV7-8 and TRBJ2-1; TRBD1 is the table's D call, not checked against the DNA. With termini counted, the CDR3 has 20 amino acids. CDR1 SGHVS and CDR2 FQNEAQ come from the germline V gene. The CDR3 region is CASSFYICSARDPVGNEQFF.

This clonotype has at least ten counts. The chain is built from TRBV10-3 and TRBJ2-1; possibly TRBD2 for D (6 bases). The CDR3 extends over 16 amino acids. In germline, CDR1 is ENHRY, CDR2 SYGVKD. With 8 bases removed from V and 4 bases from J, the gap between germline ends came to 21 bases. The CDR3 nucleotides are TGTGCCATCGAATCCTCTTCCAGCGGGTTGTACAATGAGCAGTTCTTC. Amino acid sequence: CAIESSSSGLYNEQFF.

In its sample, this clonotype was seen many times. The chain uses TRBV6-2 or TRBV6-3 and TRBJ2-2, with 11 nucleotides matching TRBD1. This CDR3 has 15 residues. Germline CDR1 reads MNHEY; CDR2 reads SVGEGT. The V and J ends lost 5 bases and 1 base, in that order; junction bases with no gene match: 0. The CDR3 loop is CASSGTGGNTGELFF. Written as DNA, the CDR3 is TGTGCCAGCAGTGGGACAGGGGGGAACACCGGGGAGCTGTTTTTT.

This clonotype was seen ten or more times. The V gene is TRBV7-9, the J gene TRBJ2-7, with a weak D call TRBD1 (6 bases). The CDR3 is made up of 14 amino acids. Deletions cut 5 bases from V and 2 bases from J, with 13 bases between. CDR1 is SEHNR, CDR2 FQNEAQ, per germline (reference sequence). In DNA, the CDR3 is TGTGCCAGCAGCCCAAGGACAGAGGCCTACGAGCAGTACTTC. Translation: CASSPRTEAYEQYF.